The clone carrying this T cell receptor beta chain appeared many times. Its antigen is not identified. Via MiXCR, TCRdb re-called the 5' RACE reads, giving one row per CDR3 protein. The table shows 78,000 or so distinct CDR3 sequences, with around 4.6% occurring only once. This specimen comes from a study of neurological immune-mediated disorders. Study results and caveats: Phylogenetic grouping assigned the repertoires of 18 of 34 multiple sclerosis patients to a single cluster of related CDR3 sequences. This cluster may be a repertoire-level signature.

What was sequenced was PBMCs. The TCR sequence derives from a woman aged 25 to 39 with multiple sclerosis.

The CDR3 DNA reads TGTGCCAGCAGCCTCAGGGCCCTCGGGGCACCCCTCCACTTT. Translated: CASSLRALGAPLHF. The rearrangement links TRBV14 to TRBJ1-6; D possibly corresponds to TRBD1 (5 bases). Germline lookup yields CDR1 SGHDN and CDR2 FVKESK. CDR3 length: 14 amino acids. The V end lost 4 bases, the J end lost 11 bases, and 15 bases lay between the germline ends.